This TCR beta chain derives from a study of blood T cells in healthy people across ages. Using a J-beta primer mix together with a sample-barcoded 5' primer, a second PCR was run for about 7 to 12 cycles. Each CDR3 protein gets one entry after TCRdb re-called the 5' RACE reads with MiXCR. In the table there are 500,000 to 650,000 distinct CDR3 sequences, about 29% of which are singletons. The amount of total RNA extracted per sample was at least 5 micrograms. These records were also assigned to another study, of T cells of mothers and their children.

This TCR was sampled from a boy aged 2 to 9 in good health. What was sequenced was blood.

This CDR3 reads CATRGGSGNTIYF. CDR3 nucleotides: TGTGCCACCCGAGGGGGCTCTGGAAACACCATATATTTT. The chain joins TRBV27 to TRBJ1-3; D is perhaps TRBD1 (6 bases). Germline assignment: CDR1 MNHEY and CDR2 SMNVEV (reference sequence). V dropped 10 bases and J dropped 0 bases, with 10 bases sitting between them. This CDR3 region has 13 residues.